Described below is a single T cell receptor beta chain sequence and its context. There are 15 residues in the CDR3. Germline V CDR1 and CDR2: SGHTA, FQGNSA. V was trimmed by 5 bases and J by 7 bases, leaving 17 bases between them. These data originate in a study of Graves' ophthalmopathy and Graves' hyperthyroidism. Across the whole study: Blood was drawn at initial diagnosis, before any treatment.

The study amplified TCR beta CDR3 regions using RNA transcripts. RT-PCR in the first round used HTBI primers; a second-round multiplex PCR followed. Via MiXCR, TCRdb re-called the multiplex PCR reads, giving one row per CDR3 protein. There are almost 750,000 distinct CDR3 sequences in the sample; roughly two fifths occur only once, and about 40% lies in the top ten. The genes are TRBV7-2 and TRBJ2-2; D is ambiguous. The sequenced sample consisted of peripheral blood. This clonotype was obtained from an adult man with Graves' ophthalmopathy. CDR3 region: CASSQERMGIGELFF. The DNA of the CDR3 is TGTGCCAGCAGCCAAGAGAGAATGGGAATCGGGGAGCTGTTTTTT.